These 10 T cell receptor beta chains were all obtained from the same sample, sequenced in a study of early T cells in non-severe SARS-CoV-2 infection. In TCRdb, the 5' RACE reads were re-called with MiXCR into one record per CDR3 protein. Altogether under 60,000 distinct CDR3 sequences are present, 9.3% being singletons, with the ten largest covering less than 25%. Material for sequencing was whole blood. These receptors originate from an adult who was a healthcare worker with PCR-confirmed SARS-CoV-2 infection or an uninfected control (not recorded which).

Many counts were recorded for this clonotype. The chain employs TRBV7-6 and TRBJ2-1; D uncertain. Trimming removed 3 bases from V and 7 bases from J, with 10 bases in between. CDR3 length: 13 amino acids. Germline loops: CDR1 SGHVS, CDR2 FNYEAQ. DNA of the CDR3: TGTGCCAGCAGCTTGACGTTACAGAATGAGCAGTTCTTC. This encodes CASSLTLQNEQFF.

This clonotype has a handful of counts. This rearrangement joins TRBV30 to TRBJ2-1; D is uncertain. Germline V gene data show CDR1 as GTSNPN and CDR2 as SVGIG (reference sequence). Trimming removed 0 bases at V and 0 bases at J, with 12 bases between. This CDR3 contains 16 residues. CDR3 in amino acids: CAWSVRGSLSYNEQFF. As DNA, the CDR3 is TGTGCCTGGAGTGTACGAGGTTCTCTCTCCTACAATGAGCAGTTCTTC.

This clonotype was seen ten or more times. The chain is built from TRBV14 and TRBJ2-3; D is possibly TRBD1 (5 bases). The V and J ends lost 4 bases and 4 bases respectively, with 9 bases between them. Per germline, CDR1 SGHDN and CDR2 FVKESK. CDR3 size: 13 residues. The chain's CDR3 is CASSPTVADTQYF. The CDR3 DNA follows: TGTGCCAGCAGCCCGACAGTTGCAGATACGCAGTATTTT.

The gene calls are TRBV29-1 and TRBJ2-3; 9 nucleotides line up with TRBD1. CDR1 and CDR2 (germline): SQVTM, ANQGSEA. Trimming cost V 5 bases and J 0 bases; bases outside gene matches: 3. This CDR3 spans 14 amino acids. The chain's CDR3 is CSVRGQGSTDTQYF. In DNA, the CDR3 is TGCAGCGTTAGAGGACAGGGGAGCACAGATACGCAGTATTTT.

This clonotype was observed many times. J is TRBJ2-7 and V is TRBV12-3 or TRBV12-4; D remains ambiguous. The ends were cut back, 2 bases at V and 7 bases at J, with 9 bases in the middle. The CDR3 sequence is 12 residues long. The DNA of the CDR3 is TGTGCCAGCAGTTTATGGGCGAGGGAGCAGTACTTC. Translating it yields CASSLWAREQYF.

This clonotype appeared a few times. The J gene is TRBJ2-4, the V gene TRBV4-1, with 10 positions matching TRBD1. CDR1 and CDR2 from the germline V gene are MGHRA and YSYEKL. There are 17 residues in the CDR3. The V segment lost 1 base and the J segment 1 base; nucleotides outside the gene matches: 4. The CDR3 DNA reads TGCGCCAGCAGCCAAGGTGGGGGACAGGGGGCCAAAAACATTCAGTACTTC. Translated, it gives CASSQGGGQGAKNIQYF.

This rearrangement joins TRBV7-8 to TRBJ2-6; TRBD1 is a possible D gene (5 bases). V was cut by 11 bases and J by 6 bases, with 20 bases left in between. This CDR3 region has 15 residues. Germline-derived CDR1 and CDR2 are SGHVS and FQNEAQ. CDR3 residues: CAAAQQGRAANVLTF. Written as DNA, the CDR3 is TGTGCCGCAGCCCAGCAGGGCAGGGCGGCCAACGTCCTGACTTTC.

The chain carries TRBV13 and TRBJ1-3; no clear D. Germline-derived CDR1 and CDR2 are PRHDT and FYEKMQ (reference sequence). This CDR3 comprises 16 residues. Between the trimmed V and J ends, which lost 2 bases and 0 bases, there was a span of 11 bases. For the CDR3, the DNA is TGTGCCAGCAGCTTACCGGACGGCTCCTCTGGAAACACCATATATTTT. It yields the protein CASSLPDGSSGNTIYF.

This clonotype was observed a few times. The chain couples TRBV25-1 to TRBJ2-1; 8 bases agree with TRBD1. The CDR3 spans 16 residues. Trimming removed 4 bases from V and 4 bases from J; junction bases left unmatched: 9. Germline lookup yields CDR1 MGHDK and CDR2 SYGVNS. For the CDR3, the DNA is TGTGCCAGCAGTGTATCCGGACAGGGTTGGTACAATGAGCAGTTCTTC. Translated, it gives CASSVSGQGWYNEQFF. Looking up the rest from reference TRBV25-1 and TRBJ2-1 gives the full variable domain: EADIYQTPRYLVIGTGKKITLECSQTMGHDKMYWYQQDPGMELHLIHYSYGVNSTEKGDLSSESTVSRIRTEHFPLTLESARPSHTSQYLCASSVSGQGWYNEQFFGPGTRLTVL.

The rearrangement uses TRBV20-1 and TRBJ2-5, with 7 nucleotides matching TRBD1. The CDR3 is 15 amino acids. V trimming: 6 bases; J trimming: 1 base; junction bases outside the gene matches: 11. Germline lookup yields CDR1 DFQATT and CDR2 SNEGSKA (reference sequence). CDR3 residues: CSARGRDSGQETQYF. The CDR3 DNA is TGCAGTGCCAGGGGCAGGGACAGTGGCCAAGAGACCCAGTACTTC.